Sequencing of this TCR beta chain was carried out in a study of cytomegalovirus exposure and HLA in healthy donors. A multiplex PCR was run with 60 Vbeta primers and 13 Jbeta primers. The data were produced by immunoSEQ multiplex PCR, yet TCRdb's version contains in-frame clones alone and is incomplete. The profile shows around 200,000 clones, 82% of them singletons. Overall study results and limits: Rarity marked most TCR sequences, yet some public TCRs occurred in many donors.

As regards this clone: The antigen is not known.

Trimming took 5 bases from V and 6 from J, leaving 16 bases between them. CDR1 and CDR2 (germline): SGHRS, YFSETQ. This CDR3 comprises 14 residues. The receptor was isolated from a woman between 18 and 30 years old in good health and CMV-seronegative. The V gene is TRBV5-1, the J gene TRBJ2-3, with no clear D. Sequencing input: PBMCs. This CDR3 is CASSSNRGWDTQYF. The DNA of the CDR3 is TGCGCCAGCAGTTCCAATAGAGGTTGGGATACGCAGTATTTT.